This T cell receptor (beta chain) comes out of a study of T cells in narcolepsy. Study-wide points: Comparing one patient's CSF and blood CD4+ clonotypes highlighted HCRT- and TRIB2-specific autoreactive clonotypes. Autoreactive clonotypes reportedly recurred in blood of same and different patients, not controls.

Of note for this clone: Its antigen is unidentified.

The data were produced by immunoSEQ multiplex PCR, yet TCRdb's version contains in-frame clones alone and is incomplete. The table includes tens of thousands of clones, over 80% detected once. The sequence was obtained from a human donor in good health. Specimen: memory (CD45RA-) CD4+ T cells from blood.

The CDR3 bases are TGTGCCAGCAGCAGAGATACAGGGGGCTACGAGCAGTACTTC. Amino acid sequence: CASSRDTGGYEQYF. The rearrangement uses TRBV11-2 and TRBJ2-7, with TRBD1 matching over 8 bases. V lost 5 bases, J lost 3 bases, and 6 bases stayed unmatched. The CDR3 consists of 14 residues. Germline loops: CDR1 SGHAT, CDR2 FQNNGV.